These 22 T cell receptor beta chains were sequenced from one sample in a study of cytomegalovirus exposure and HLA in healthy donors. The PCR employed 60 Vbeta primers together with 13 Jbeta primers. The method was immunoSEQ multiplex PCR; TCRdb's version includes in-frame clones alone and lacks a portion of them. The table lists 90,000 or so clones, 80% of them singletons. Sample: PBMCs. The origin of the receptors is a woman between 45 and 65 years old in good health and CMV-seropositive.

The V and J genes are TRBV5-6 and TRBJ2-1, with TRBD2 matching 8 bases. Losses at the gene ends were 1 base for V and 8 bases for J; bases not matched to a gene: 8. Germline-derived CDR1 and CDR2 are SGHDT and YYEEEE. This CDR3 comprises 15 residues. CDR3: CASSLIGRAVDEQFF. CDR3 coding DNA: TGTGCCAGCAGCTTGATCGGGAGGGCCGTGGATGAGCAGTTCTTC.

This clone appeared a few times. CDR3 sequence: CASSYSAGNGYTF. For the CDR3, the DNA is TGTGCCAGCAGTTACTCGGCTGGTAATGGCTACACCTTC. The V and J genes are TRBV6-6 and TRBJ1-2, with D unclear. The germline gives CDR1 MNHNY, CDR2 SVGAGI (reference sequence). The CDR3 is 13 residues long. V lost 0 bases and J 6 bases, leaving 8 bases between the germline ends.

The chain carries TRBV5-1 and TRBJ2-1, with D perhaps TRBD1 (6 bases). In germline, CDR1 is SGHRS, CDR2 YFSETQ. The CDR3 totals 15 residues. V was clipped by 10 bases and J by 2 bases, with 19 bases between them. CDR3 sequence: CACQLRTDTYNEQFF. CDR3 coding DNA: TGCGCCTGTCAGCTCCGGACAGATACCTACAATGAGCAGTTCTTC.

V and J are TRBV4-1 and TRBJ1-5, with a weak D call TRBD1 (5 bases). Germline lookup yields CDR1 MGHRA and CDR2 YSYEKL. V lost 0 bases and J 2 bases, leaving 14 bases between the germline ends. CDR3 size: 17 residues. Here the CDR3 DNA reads TGCGCCAGCAGCCAAGATCTCACAGGATGGGGCAATCAGCCCCAGCATTTT. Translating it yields CASSQDLTGWGNQPQHF.

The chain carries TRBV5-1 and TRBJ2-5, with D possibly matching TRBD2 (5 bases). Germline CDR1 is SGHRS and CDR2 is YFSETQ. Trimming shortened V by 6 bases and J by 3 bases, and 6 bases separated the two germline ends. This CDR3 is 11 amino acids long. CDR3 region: CASKAEETQYF. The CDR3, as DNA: TGCGCCAGCAAAGCGGAAGAGACCCAGTACTTC.

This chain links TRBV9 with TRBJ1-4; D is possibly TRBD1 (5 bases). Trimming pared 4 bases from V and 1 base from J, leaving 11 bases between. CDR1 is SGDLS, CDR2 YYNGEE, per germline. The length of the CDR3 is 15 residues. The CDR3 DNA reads TGTGCCAGCAGCCCCGGGGGGGGAACTAATGAAAAACTGTTTTTT. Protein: CASSPGGGTNEKLFF.

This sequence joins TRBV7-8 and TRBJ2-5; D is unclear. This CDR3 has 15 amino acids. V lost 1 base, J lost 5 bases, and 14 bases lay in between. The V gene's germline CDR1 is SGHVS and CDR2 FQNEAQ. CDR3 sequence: CASSLGRSFGETQYF. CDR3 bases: TGTGCCAGCAGCTTAGGCAGATCCTTCGGGGAGACCCAGTACTTC.

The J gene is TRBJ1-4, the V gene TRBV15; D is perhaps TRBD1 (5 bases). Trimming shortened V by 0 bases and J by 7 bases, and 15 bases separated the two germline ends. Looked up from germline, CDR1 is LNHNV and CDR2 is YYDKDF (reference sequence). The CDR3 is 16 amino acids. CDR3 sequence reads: CATSRDHPGRGEKLFF. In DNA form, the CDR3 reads TGTGCCACCAGCAGAGATCACCCAGGGCGGGGTGAAAAACTGTTTTTT.

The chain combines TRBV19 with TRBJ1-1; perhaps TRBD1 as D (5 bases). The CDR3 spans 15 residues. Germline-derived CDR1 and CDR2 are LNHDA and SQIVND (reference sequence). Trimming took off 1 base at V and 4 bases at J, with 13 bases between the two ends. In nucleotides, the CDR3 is TGTGCCAGTAGTATAGTTCAGGGTGCTGGCACTGAAGCTTTCTTT. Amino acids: CASSIVQGAGTEAFF. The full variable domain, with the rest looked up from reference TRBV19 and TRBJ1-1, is DGGITQSPKYLFRKEGQNVTLSCEQNLNHDAMYWYRQDPGQGLRLIYYSQIVNDFQKGDIAEGYSVSREKKESFPLTVTSAQKNPTAFYLCASSIVQGAGTEAFFGQGTRLTVV.

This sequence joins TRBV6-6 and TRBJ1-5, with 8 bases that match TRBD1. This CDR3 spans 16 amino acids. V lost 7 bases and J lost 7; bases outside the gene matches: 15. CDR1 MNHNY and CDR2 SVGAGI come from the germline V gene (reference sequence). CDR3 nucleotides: TGTGCCAGCACCCAGGGGGCTACCTTCGGTGGCCAGCCCCAGCATTTT. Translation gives CASTQGATFGGQPQHF.

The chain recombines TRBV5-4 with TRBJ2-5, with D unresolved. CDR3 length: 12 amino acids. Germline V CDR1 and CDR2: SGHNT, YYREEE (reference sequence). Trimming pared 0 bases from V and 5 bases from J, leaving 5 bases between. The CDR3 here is CASSLDRETQYF. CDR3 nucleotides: TGTGCCAGCAGCTTGGATCGGGAGACCCAGTACTTC.

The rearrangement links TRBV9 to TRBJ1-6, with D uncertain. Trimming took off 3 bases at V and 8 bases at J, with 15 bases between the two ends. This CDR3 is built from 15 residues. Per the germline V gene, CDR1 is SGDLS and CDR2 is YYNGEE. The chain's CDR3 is CASSGNTGVDSPLHF. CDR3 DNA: TGTGCCAGCAGCGGCAACACGGGTGTGGATTCACCCCTCCACTTT.

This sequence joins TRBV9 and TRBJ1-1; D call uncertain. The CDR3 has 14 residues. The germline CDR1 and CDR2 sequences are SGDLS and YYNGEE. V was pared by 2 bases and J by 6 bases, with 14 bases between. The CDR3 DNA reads TGTGCCAGCAGCGTTCTTACTGGAGAGTCTGAAGCTTTCTTT. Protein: CASSVLTGESEAFF.

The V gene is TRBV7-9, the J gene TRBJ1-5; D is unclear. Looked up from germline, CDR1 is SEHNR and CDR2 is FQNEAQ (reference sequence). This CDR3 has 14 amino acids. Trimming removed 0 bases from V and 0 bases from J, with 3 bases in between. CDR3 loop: CASSLASSNQPQHF. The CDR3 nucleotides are TGTGCCAGCAGCTTAGCGAGTAGCAATCAGCCCCAGCATTTT.

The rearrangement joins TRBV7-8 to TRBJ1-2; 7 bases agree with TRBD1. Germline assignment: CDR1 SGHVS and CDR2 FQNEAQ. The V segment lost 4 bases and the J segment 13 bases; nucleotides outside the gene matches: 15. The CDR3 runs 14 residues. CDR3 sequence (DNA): TGTGCCAGCAGCTCACCTCCCCGGGACAGTGGTACCACCTTC. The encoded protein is CASSSPPRDSGTTF.

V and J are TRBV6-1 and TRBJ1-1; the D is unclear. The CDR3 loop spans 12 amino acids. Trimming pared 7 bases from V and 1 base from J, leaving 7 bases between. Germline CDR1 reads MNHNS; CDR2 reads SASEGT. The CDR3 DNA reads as TGTGCCAGCACCTTTAGGAACACTGAAGCTTTCTTT. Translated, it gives CASTFRNTEAFF.

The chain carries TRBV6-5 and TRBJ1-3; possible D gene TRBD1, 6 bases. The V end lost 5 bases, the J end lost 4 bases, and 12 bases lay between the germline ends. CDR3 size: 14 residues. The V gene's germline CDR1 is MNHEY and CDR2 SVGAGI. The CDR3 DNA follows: TGTGCCAGCAGTGTTTCAGGGGTCGGAAACACCATATATTTT. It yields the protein CASSVSGVGNTIYF.

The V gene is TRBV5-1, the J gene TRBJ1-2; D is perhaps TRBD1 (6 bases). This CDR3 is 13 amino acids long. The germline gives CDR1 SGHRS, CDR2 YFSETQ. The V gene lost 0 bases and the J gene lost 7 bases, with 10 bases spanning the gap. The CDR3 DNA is TGCGCCAGCAGCTTGGACAGGGCCGGTGGCTACACCTTC. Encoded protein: CASSLDRAGGYTF.

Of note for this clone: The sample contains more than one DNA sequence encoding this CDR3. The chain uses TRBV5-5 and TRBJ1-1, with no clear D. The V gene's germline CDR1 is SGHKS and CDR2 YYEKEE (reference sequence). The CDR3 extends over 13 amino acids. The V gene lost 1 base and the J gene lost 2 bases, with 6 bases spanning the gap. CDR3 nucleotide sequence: TGTGCCAGCAGCTTGTTCGTAAACACTGAAGCTTTCTTT. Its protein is CASSLFVNTEAFF.

Written as DNA, the CDR3 is TGCGCCAGCAGGGGGGGGTTGTCCAGGCACGACGAGCAGTACTTC. It translates to CASRGGLSRHDEQYF. The chain recombines TRBV4-1 with TRBJ2-7, with TRBD2 matching 7 bases. V was clipped by 6 bases and J by 5 bases; unmatched bases: 13. Germline V lookup: CDR1 MGHRA, CDR2 YSYEKL. This CDR3 is 15 amino acids long.

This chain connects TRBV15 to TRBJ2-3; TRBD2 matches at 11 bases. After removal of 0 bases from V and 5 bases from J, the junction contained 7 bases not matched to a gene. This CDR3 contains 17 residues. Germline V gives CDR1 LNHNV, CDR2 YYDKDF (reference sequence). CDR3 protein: CATSRELLAGAGDTQYF. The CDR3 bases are TGTGCCACCAGCAGAGAGCTACTAGCGGGGGCGGGAGATACGCAGTATTTT.

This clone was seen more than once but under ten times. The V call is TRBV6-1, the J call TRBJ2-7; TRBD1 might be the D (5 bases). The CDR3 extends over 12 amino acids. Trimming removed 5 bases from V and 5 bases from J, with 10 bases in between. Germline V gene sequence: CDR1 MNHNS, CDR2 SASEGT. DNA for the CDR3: TGTGCCAGCAGTTATCCAGGGAACGAGCAGTACTTC. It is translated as CASSYPGNEQYF.